Following are 3 T cell receptor beta chains from one sample sequenced in a study of CD8 T cells in ankylosing spondylitis. TCRdb itself ran the 5' RACE reads through MiXCR, one entry per CDR3 protein. Of fewer than 250,000 distinct CDR3 sequences listed, roughly a third are singletons. Material for sequencing was blood, either unsorted or a sorted T cell fraction (not recorded which). The receptors here all came from a male donor with ankylosing spondylitis or in good health (not recorded which).

The gene calls are TRBV10-3 and TRBJ2-1, with D maybe TRBD2 (7 bases). This CDR3 contains 13 residues. The germline V and J ends were trimmed by 7 bases and 6 bases, with 13 bases remaining between them. Germline CDR1 and CDR2: ENHRY and SYGVKD. In DNA form, the CDR3 reads TGTGCCATCAAGGAGGGGGGGGGCAATGAGCAGTTCTTC. It translates to CAIKEGGGNEQFF.

The rearrangement joins TRBV4-1 to TRBJ1-2; D unclear. This CDR3 region has 16 residues. Trimming shortened V by 1 base and J by 0 bases, and 12 bases separated the two germline ends. Looked up from germline, CDR1 is MGHRA and CDR2 is YSYEKL. The CDR3 DNA follows: TGCGCCAGCAGCCAAGCGGAGACAAGATCTAACTATGGCTACACCTTC. Its protein product is CASSQAETRSNYGYTF.

The chain recombines TRBV10-3 with TRBJ2-7; D ambiguous. CDR3 size: 13 residues. V was cut by 4 bases and J by 2 bases, with 9 bases left in between. CDR1 and CDR2 from the germline V gene are ENHRY and SYGVKD. CDR3 residues: CAISVSRTYEQYF. The CDR3 DNA reads TGTGCCATCAGTGTATCCCGTACCTACGAGCAGTACTTC.